The clone carrying this TCR beta chain has only a few counts. Its antigen remains unidentified. The data derive from a study of early T cells in non-severe SARS-CoV-2 infection. Study-level information: Unsorted whole blood bulk RNA was sequenced, with unpaired chains. General study results and limits: Matching with VDJdb favored anti-spike CD8 responses (missing private and CD4 specificities).

The CDR3 length is 15 residues. CDR1 is SQVTM, CDR2 ANQGSEA, per germline. The germline V and J ends were trimmed by 5 bases and 0 bases, with 11 bases remaining between them. Each single cDNA molecule received a unique molecular identifier. TCRdb processed the 5' RACE reads anew with MiXCR; each CDR3 protein has one entry. The data show approximately 65,000 distinct CDR3 sequences, around 15% seen once. This chain links TRBV29-1 with TRBJ2-6; D is tentatively TRBD1 or TRBD2 (5 bases each). The sample taken for sequencing was whole blood. This receptor was obtained from an adult who was a healthcare worker with PCR-confirmed SARS-CoV-2 infection or an uninfected control (not recorded which). The CDR3 is CSVRGRTSGANVLTF. As DNA, the CDR3 is TGCAGCGTTAGGGGACGGACCTCTGGGGCCAACGTCCTGACTTTC. Full variable domain (missing parts from reference TRBV29-1 and TRBJ2-6): SAVISQKPSRDICQRGTSLTIQCQVDSQVTMMFWYRQQPGQSLTLIATANQGSEATYESGFVIDKFPISRPNLTFSTLTVSNMSPEDSSIYLCSVRGRTSGANVLTFGAGSRLTVL.